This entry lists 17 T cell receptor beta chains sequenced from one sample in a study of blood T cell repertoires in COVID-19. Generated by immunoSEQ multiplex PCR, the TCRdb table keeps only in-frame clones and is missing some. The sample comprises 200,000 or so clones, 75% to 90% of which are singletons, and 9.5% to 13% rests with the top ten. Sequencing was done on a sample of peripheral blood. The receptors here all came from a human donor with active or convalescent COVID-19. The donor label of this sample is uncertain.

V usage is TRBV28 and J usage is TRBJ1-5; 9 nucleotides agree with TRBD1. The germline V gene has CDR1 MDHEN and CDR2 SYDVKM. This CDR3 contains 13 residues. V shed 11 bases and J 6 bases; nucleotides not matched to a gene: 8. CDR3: CASQTGGAQPQHF. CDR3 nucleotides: TGTGCCTCCCAGACAGGGGGGGCTCAGCCCCAGCATTTT.

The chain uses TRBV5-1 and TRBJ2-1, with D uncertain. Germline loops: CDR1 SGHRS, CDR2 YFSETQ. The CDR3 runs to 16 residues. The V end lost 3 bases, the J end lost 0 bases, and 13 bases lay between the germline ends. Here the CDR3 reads CASSSELVGSYNEQFF. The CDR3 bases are TGCGCCAGCAGCTCCGAATTAGTTGGCTCCTACAATGAGCAGTTCTTC. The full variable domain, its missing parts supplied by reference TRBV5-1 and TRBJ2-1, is KAGVTQTPRYLIKTRGQQVTLSCSPISGHRSVSWYQQTPGQGLQFLFEYFSETQRNKGNFPGRFSGRQFSNSRSEMNVSTLELGDSALYLCASSSELVGSYNEQFFGPGTRLTVL.

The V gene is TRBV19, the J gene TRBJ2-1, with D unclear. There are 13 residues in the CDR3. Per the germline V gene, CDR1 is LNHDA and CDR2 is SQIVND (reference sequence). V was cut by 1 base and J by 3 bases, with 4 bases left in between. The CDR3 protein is CASSIGLYNEQFF. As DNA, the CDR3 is TGTGCCAGTAGTATAGGACTCTACAATGAGCAGTTCTTC.

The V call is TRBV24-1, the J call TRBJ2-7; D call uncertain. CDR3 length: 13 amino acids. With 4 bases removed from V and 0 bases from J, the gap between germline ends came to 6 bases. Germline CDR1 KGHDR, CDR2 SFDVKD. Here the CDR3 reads CATSEGSSYEQYF. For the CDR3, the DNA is TGTGCCACCAGTGAGGGCAGCTCCTACGAGCAGTACTTC.

The CDR3: CASSAQGRGKEKLFF. CDR3 in DNA: TGTGCCAGCAGCGCCCAGGGCAGGGGCAAGGAAAAACTGTTTTTT. The rearrangement joins TRBV9 to TRBJ1-4; a possible D gene is TRBD1 (6 bases). From germline, CDR1 is SGDLS and CDR2 YYNGEE. CDR3 length: 15 residues. V dropped 3 bases and J dropped 8 bases, with 17 bases sitting between them.

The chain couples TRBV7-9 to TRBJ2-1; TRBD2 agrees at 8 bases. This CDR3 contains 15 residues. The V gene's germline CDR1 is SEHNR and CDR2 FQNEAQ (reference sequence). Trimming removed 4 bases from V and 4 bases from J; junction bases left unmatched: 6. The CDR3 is CASSSRTSSYNEQFF. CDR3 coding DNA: TGTGCCAGCAGCTCGAGGACTAGCAGTTACAATGAGCAGTTCTTC.

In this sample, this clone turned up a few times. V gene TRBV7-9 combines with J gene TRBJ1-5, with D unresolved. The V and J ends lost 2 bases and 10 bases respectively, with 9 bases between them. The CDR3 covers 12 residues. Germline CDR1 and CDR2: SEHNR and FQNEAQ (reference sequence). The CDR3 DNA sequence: TGTGCCAGCAGCTTATTGGCAGAACCCCAGCATTTT. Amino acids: CASSLLAEPQHF.

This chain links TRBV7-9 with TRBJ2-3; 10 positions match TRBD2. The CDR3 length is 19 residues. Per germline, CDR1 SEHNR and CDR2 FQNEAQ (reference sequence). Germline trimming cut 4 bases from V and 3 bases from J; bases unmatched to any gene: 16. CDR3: CASSYPGGLAGEGTDTQYF. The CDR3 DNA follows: TGTGCCAGCAGCTACCCGGGCGGGCTAGCGGGAGAGGGGACAGATACGCAGTATTTT.

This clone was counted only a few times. Here the CDR3 reads CSVHLTGSNEKLFF. CDR3 nucleotide sequence: TGCAGCGTTCATTTGACGGGAAGTAATGAAAAACTGTTTTTT. The V gene is TRBV29-1, the J gene TRBJ1-4; D not resolved. Trimming pared 5 bases from V and 4 bases from J, leaving 14 bases between. The CDR3 consists of 14 residues. Germline CDR1 SQVTM, CDR2 ANQGSEA.

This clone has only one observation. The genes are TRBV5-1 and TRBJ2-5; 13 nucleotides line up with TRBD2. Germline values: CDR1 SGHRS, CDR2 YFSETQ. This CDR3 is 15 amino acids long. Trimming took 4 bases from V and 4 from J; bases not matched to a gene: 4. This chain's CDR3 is CASSRGLAGPETQYF. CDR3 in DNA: TGCGCCAGCAGCAGGGGACTAGCGGGGCCAGAGACCCAGTACTTC.

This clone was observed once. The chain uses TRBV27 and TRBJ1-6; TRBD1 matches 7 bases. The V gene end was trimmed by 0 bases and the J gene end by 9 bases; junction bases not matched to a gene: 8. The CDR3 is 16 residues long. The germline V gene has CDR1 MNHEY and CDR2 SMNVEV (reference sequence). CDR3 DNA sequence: TGTGCCAGCAGTTTATCAATACAGGGGAAGGCTTCACCCCTCCACTTT. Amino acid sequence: CASSLSIQGKASPLHF.

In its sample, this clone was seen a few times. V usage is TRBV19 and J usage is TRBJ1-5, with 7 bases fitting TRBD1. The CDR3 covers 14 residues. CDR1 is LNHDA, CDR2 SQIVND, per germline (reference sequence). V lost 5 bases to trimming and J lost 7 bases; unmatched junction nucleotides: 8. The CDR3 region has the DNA TGTGCCAGTAGTGCCCAGACAGGGAACCAGCCCCAGCATTTT. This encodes CASSAQTGNQPQHF.

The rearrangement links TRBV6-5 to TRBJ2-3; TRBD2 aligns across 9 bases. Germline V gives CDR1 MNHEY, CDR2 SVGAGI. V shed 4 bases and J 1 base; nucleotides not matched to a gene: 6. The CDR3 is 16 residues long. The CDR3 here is CASSFEAGGGTDTQYF. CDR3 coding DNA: TGTGCCAGCAGTTTCGAAGCGGGAGGTGGCACAGATACGCAGTATTTT.

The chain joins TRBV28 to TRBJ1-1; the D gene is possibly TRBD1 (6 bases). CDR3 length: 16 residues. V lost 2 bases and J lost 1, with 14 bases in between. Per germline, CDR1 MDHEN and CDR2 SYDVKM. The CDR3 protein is CASSLQGIIPNTEAFF. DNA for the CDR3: TGTGCCAGCAGTTTACAGGGGATCATCCCGAACACTGAAGCTTTCTTT.

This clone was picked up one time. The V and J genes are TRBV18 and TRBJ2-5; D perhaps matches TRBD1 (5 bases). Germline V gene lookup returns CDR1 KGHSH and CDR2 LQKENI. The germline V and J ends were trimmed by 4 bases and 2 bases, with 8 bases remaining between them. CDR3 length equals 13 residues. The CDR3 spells CASSRRQQETQYF. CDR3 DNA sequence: TGTGCCAGCTCACGAAGACAGCAAGAGACCCAGTACTTC.

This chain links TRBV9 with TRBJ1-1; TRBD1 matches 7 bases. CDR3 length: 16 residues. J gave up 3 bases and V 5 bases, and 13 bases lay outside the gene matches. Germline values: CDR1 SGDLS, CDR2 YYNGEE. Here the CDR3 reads CASSDRRGQVYTEAFF. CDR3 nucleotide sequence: TGTGCCAGCAGTGATAGGAGGGGGCAAGTTTACACTGAAGCTTTCTTT.

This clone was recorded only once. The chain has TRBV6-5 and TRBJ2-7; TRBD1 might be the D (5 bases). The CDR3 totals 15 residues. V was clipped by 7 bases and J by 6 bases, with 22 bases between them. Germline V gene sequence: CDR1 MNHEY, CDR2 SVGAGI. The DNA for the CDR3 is TGTGCCAGCACAAAGGGGTCGACAGTTATCGGCGAGCAGTACTTC. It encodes CASTKGSTVIGEQYF.